The rows below give T cell receptor beta chains drawn from one sample of a study of T cell changes during pregnancy in multiple sclerosis. The repertoire was sequenced with immunoSEQ multiplex PCR; TCRdb's copy has only in-frame clones and lacks some. This sample carries under 70,000 clones, roughly 89% of them seen once, and the ten largest clones take about 2.3%. Specimen: peripheral blood, collected in the third trimester of pregnancy. The receptors were gathered from a female donor in good health, enrolled as a control in a pregnancy study. The CDR3 runs from the conserved cysteine through the conserved F or W. Each record gives: clone size, V gene, J gene, D gene, CDR3 DNA, CDR3 protein. The D gene is left open where the match is weak. The size entry is marked missing in some rows and otherwise reads once, few, many or a size class.

NA,TRBV27,TRBJ2-7,TRBD1,TGTGCCAGCAGTTGGACAGGGTCCTACGAGCAGTACTTC,CASSWTGSYEQYF
NA,TRBV11-2,TRBJ1-2,NA,TGTGCCAGCAGCTTAGGTCGGGGTGTGGGGTCTCGGGGCTACACCTTC,CASSLGRGVGSRGYTF
NA,TRBV18,TRBJ2-7,NA,TGTGCCAGCTCACCAGCAGGGACATACGAGCAGTACTTC,CASSPAGTYEQYF
NA,TRBV6-4,TRBJ1-5,NA,TGTGCCAGCAGTGACTCGGCAGGGAACAATCAGCCCCAGCATTTT,CASSDSAGNNQPQHF
NA,TRBV6-5,TRBJ2-3,NA,TGTGCCAGCACCCCCAACGGGTACAGCACAGATACGCAGTATTTT,CASTPNGYSTDTQYF
NA,TRBV9,TRBJ1-2,NA,TGTGCCAGCAGCAAGGGACAAAACTATGGCTACACCTTC,CASSKGQNYGYTF
NA,TRBV7-9,TRBJ1-1,NA,TGTGCCAGCATCTCCCCCACGGAGGCTTTCTTT,CASISPTEAFF
NA,TRBV6-1,TRBJ1-2,NA,TGTGCCAGTTCGACCGGGACATATGGCTACACCTTC,CASSTGTYGYTF
NA,TRBV5-1,TRBJ2-1,TRBD1,TGCGCCAGCAGCTCCTACCCCGGAGGACAGGGGATCTTTAATGAGCAGTTCTTC,CASSSYPGGQGIFNEQFF
NA,TRBV7-2,TRBJ2-5,NA,TGTGCCAGCACCGACCCGGGGTTGCAAGAGACCCAGTACTTC,CASTDPGLQETQYF
NA,TRBV18,TRBJ1-5,NA,TGTGCCAGCTCACGAGACGGGGGTGACAATCAGCCCCAGCATTTT,CASSRDGGDNQPQHF
NA,TRBV4-1,TRBJ1-6,NA,TGCGCCAGCAGCCAGCCAAGGTCGGGGAGCAATTCACCCCTCCACTTT,CASSQPRSGSNSPLHF
NA,TRBV5-1,TRBJ2-1,TRBD2,TGCGCCAGCAGCTTGGGCGGGAGGGCTTGGGGTGAGCAGTTCTTC,CASSLGGRAWGEQFF
NA,TRBV28,TRBJ2-5,NA,TGTGCCAGTCAGTCCCAAGAGACCCAGTACTTC,CASQSQETQYF
NA,TRBV11-1,TRBJ2-1,TRBD2,TGTGCCAGCAGCTTGGGGACTAGCGGAGTCAAGAATGAGCAGTTCTTC,CASSLGTSGVKNEQFF
NA,TRBV29-1,TRBJ2-1,NA,TGCAGCGGCCGTCACACACCATACAATGAGCAGTTCTTC,CSGRHTPYNEQFF
NA,TRBV10-3,TRBJ2-3,NA,TGTGCCATCAGTGAGTCGACTAGCTTAGGGGGTGCGCAGTATTTT,CAISESTSLGGAQYF
NA,TRBV19,TRBJ2-6,NA,TGTGCCAGTAGTCACCATTCCAGTTCTGGGGCCAACGTCCTGACTTTC,CASSHHSSSGANVLTF
NA,TRBV30,TRBJ1-1,TRBD1,TGTGCCTGGAGCGTGGACAGGAGGAACACTGAAGCTTTCTTT,CAWSVDRRNTEAFF
NA,TRBV5-1,TRBJ2-1,TRBD1,TGCGCCAGCAGCTTACCGGAGGGGCCGGGACAGGACACGACCTCCTACAATGAGCAGTTCTTC,CASSLPEGPGQDTTSYNEQFF
NA,TRBV27,TRBJ1-1,TRBD1,TGTGCCAGCAGTTTTCGGACAGGGCTCCGAGCTTTCTTT,CASSFRTGLRAFF
NA,TRBV28,TRBJ2-1,NA,TGTGCCAGCAGTGAGACAGGCATCGGTGAGCAGTTCTTC,CASSETGIGEQFF
NA,TRBV6-6,TRBJ2-5,TRBD1,TGTGCCAGCAGTCATACAGGGGGGCAAGAGACCCAGTACTTC,CASSHTGGQETQYF
NA,TRBV27,TRBJ2-3,TRBD1,TGTGCCGTAGTCGACGGCAGGGGGCTTGGAGATACGCAGTATTTT,CAVVDGRGLGDTQYF
NA,TRBV15,TRBJ2-1,NA,TGTGCCACCGGGGAGAGCACCTACAATGAGCAGTTCTTC,CATGESTYNEQFF
NA,TRBV18,TRBJ2-6,NA,TGTGCCAGCTCACCAAGGTCGGGAAGTCTCTCTGGGGCCAACGTCCTGACTTTC,CASSPRSGSLSGANVLTF
NA,TRBV2,TRBJ1-5,NA,TGTGCCAGCAGTGTTACAGGGAATCAGCCCCAGCATTTT,CASSVTGNQPQHF
NA,TRBV30,TRBJ2-3,NA,TGTGCCTGGAGAGGGGTCGGGGGATCAGATACGCAGTATTTT,CAWRGVGGSDTQYF
NA,TRBV7-9,TRBJ2-2,NA,TGTGCCAGCAGCCCGGACAGACACACCGGGGAGCTGTTTTTT,CASSPDRHTGELFF
few,TRBV13,TRBJ1-1,TRBD1,TGTGCCAGCAGCCCCCATGGACAGGTTAACACTGAAGCTTTCTTT,CASSPHGQVNTEAFF
NA,TRBV2,TRBJ1-5,NA,TGTGCCAGCAGGGGGGGGAATCGGCCCCAGCATTTT,CASRGGNRPQHF
NA,TRBV7-2,TRBJ2-7,TRBD2,TGTGCCAGCAGCCCGGGACTAGCGAAAAGTTCCGAGCAGTACTTC,CASSPGLAKSSEQYF
NA,TRBV5-1,TRBJ1-2,NA,TGCGCCAGCAGCCCAATGGACAAGGGCTATGGCTACACCTTC,CASSPMDKGYGYTF
NA,TRBV29-1,TRBJ2-5,NA,TGCAGCGTTTTATCGACAAAAGAGACCCAGTACTTC,CSVLSTKETQYF
NA,TRBV30,TRBJ1-2,TRBD1,TGTGCCTGGAGTGGACGCGACAGGGGATTCTATGGCTACACCTTC,CAWSGRDRGFYGYTF
NA,TRBV7-9,TRBJ2-7,TRBD2,TGTGCCAGCAGCCCCAGGACTAGCGGGAGCTACGAGCAGTACTTC,CASSPRTSGSYEQYF
NA,TRBV11-2,TRBJ1-6,NA,TGTGCCAGCAGCCCGGATAATTCACCCCTCCACTTT,CASSPDNSPLHF
NA,TRBV5-1,TRBJ2-1,TRBD2,TGCGCCAGCAGCCCAGCGGGAGTAGGCAATGAGCAGTTCTTC,CASSPAGVGNEQFF
NA,TRBV6-6,TRBJ2-5,TRBD2,TGTGCCAGCAGTTTAACCGGACTAGCGGGAGTTGAGACCCAGTACTTC,CASSLTGLAGVETQYF
NA,TRBV6-6,TRBJ2-1,NA,TGTGCCAGCAGTTATATGGGGCCTGGGAATGAGCAGTTCTTC,CASSYMGPGNEQFF
NA,TRBV4-1,TRBJ2-4,TRBD1,TGCGCCAGCAGCCTCGCCCAGGGGGCGGACATTCAGTACTTC,CASSLAQGADIQYF
NA,TRBV2,TRBJ2-7,NA,TGTGCCAGCAGTGATGTCGGTGGGAGTGGAGCCGAGCAGTACTTC,CASSDVGGSGAEQYF
NA,TRBV18,TRBJ2-1,TRBD1,TGTGCCAGCTCACCCCGGGACAGGGGGGCCAATGAGCAGTTCTTC,CASSPRDRGANEQFF
NA,TRBV5-5,TRBJ2-2,NA,TGTGCCAGCAACAAGGGGATTGGGACCGGGGAGCTGTTTTTT,CASNKGIGTGELFF
once,TRBV15,TRBJ2-5,NA,TGTGCCACCAGCAGTGGGATGAGCGGAATACAAGAGACCCAGTACTTC,CATSSGMSGIQETQYF
NA,TRBV28,TRBJ1-1,TRBD1,TGTGCCAGCACGCTAAGGACAGGGGGCTCGGCTTTCTTT,CASTLRTGGSAFF
few,TRBV19,TRBJ1-1,NA,TGTGCCAGTAGTTCGGAGGCGAACACTGAAGCTTTCTTT,CASSSEANTEAFF
NA,TRBV30,TRBJ2-2,NA,TGTGCCTGGAGTGTAGGGGCAGCGACCACCGGGGAGCTGTTTTTT,CAWSVGAATTGELFF